This TCR beta chain is drawn from a study of Ad26.COV2.S vaccination and SARS-CoV-2 variants. Study-level information: Of the COV1001 trial arms, the Ad26.COV2.S arm included the donor.

General observations from the study: TCR breadth and depth estimates may have understated total T cell responses. Researchers reported similar non-spike TCR breadth in vaccine and placebo recipients. Placebo recipients showed lower spike-specific TCR breadth than vaccinees.

Between the trimmed V and J ends, which lost 3 bases and 9 bases, there was a span of 19 bases. Germline loops: CDR1 SGHDT, CDR2 YYEEEE. This CDR3 region has 15 residues. Comment on this clone: Its antigen is not identified.

Profiling relied on immunoSEQ multiplex PCR, and the TCRdb table lists in-frame clones only, not all of them. Altogether 300,000 to 400,000 clones are present, 85% to 90% being singletons, with the ten largest covering 5.5%. Treatment in this sample: some 20 received Ad26.COV2.S at low or high dose, single or two shots; 5 received placebo; per-sample allocation not given. Following the first vaccine or placebo injection, samples were taken on day 63. This TCR came from a person between 18 and 59 years old who received the Ad26.COV2.S COVID-19 vaccine or a placebo. Sequences were derived from peripheral blood, sampled in a trial of Ad26.COV2.S vaccine versus placebo. The chain uses TRBV5-6 and TRBJ1-5; tentatively, D is TRBD1 (6 bases). This CDR3 reads CASSSRQAELVPQHF. The CDR3 DNA sequence: TGTGCCAGCAGCTCAAGACAGGCGGAATTAGTGCCCCAGCATTTT. Full variable domain (rest looked up from reference TRBV5-6 and TRBJ1-5): DAGVTQSPTHLIKTRGQQVTLRCSPKSGHDTVSWYQQALGQGPQFIFQYYEEEERQRGNFPDRFSGHQFPNYSSELNVNALLLGDSALYLCASSSRQAELVPQHFGDGTRLSIL.